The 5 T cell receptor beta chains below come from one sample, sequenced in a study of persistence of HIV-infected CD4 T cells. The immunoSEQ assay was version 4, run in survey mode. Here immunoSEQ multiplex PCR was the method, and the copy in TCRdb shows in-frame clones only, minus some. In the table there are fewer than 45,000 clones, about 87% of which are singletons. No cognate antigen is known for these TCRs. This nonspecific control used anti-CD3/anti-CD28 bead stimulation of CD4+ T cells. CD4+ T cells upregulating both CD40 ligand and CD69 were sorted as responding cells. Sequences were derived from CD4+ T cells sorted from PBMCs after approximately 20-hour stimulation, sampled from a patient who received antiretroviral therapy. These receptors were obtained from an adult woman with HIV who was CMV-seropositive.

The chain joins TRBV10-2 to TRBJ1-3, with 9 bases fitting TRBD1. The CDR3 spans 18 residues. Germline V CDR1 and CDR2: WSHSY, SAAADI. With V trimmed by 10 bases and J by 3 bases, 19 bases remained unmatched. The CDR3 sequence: CATSAGGTGSFYGNTIYF. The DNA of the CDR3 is TGCGCCACTAGTGCGGGGGGGACAGGGAGCTTTTATGGAAACACCATATATTTT.

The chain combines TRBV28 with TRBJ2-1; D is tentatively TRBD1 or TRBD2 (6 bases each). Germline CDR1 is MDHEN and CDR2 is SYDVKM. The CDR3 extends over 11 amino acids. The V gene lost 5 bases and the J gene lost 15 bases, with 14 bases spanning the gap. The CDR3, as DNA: TGTGCCAGCAGTGGGGGGCTAGATCCGTTCTTC. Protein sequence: CASSGGLDPFF.

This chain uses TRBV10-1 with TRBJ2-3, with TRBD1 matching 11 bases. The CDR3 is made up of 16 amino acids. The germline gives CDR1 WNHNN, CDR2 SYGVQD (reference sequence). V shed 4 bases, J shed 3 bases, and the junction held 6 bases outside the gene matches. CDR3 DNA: TGCGCCAGCAGTGCAACCGGGACAGGGGGTACAGATACGCAGTATTTT. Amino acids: CASSATGTGGTDTQYF.

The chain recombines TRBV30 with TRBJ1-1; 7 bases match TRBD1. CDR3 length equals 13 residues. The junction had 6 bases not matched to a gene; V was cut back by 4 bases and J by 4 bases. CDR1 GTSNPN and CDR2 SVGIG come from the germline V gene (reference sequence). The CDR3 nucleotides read TGTGCCTGGATTAGAGGGGGCGGCACTGAAGCTTTCTTT. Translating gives CAWIRGGGTEAFF.

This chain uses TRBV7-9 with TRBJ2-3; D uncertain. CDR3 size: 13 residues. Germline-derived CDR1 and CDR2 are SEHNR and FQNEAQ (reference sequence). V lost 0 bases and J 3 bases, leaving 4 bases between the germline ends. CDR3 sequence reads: CASSLAETDTQYF. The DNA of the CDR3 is TGTGCCAGCAGCTTAGCGGAAACAGATACGCAGTATTTT. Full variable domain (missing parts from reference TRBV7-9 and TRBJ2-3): DTGVSQNPRHKITKRGQNVTFRCDPISEHNRLYWYRQTLGQGPEFLTYFQNEAQLEKSRLLSDRFSAERPKGSFSTLEIQRTEQGDSAMYLCASSLAETDTQYFGPGTRLTVL.